Listed below are T cell receptor beta chains from one sample, sequenced in a study of cytomegalovirus exposure and HLA in healthy donors. Sequenced by immunoSEQ multiplex PCR; TCRdb stores in-frame clones only, minus some. In the table there are about 110,000 clones, 76% of which are singletons. Material: PBMCs. The receptors were gathered from a man aged 40-55 years in good health and CMV-seropositive. Both conserved end residues are part of each CDR3. D genes are given only for firm matches. Some rows have no size entry. The others give once, few or many, or a class for an expanded clone.

clone size	V gene	D gene	CDR3 length	J gene	CDR3 protein	CDR3 DNA
.	TRBV30	.	14	TRBJ2-1	CAWSQSDSYNEQFF	TGTGCCTGGAGTCAGTCCGACAGCTACAATGAGCAGTTCTTC
few	TRBV6-6	TRBD2	16	TRBJ2-5	CASSYLASGRRETQYF	TGTGCCAGCAGTTATTTGGCTAGCGGGAGGAGGGAGACCCAGTACTTC
.	TRBV28	.	13	TRBJ2-2	CAGGASNTGELFF	TGTGCCGGCGGGGCCTCGAACACCGGGGAGCTGTTTTTT
.	TRBV19	TRBD1	14	TRBJ1-6	CASRKDRDYSPLHF	TGTGCCAGTAGAAAGGACAGGGATTATTCACCCCTCCACTTT
.	TRBV7-3	TRBD2	17	TRBJ2-2	CASSPTSGRPNTGELFF	TGTGCCAGCAGCCCGACTAGCGGGAGGCCGAACACCGGGGAGCTGTTTTTT
.	TRBV28	TRBD2	15	TRBJ2-1	CASRTQRGGVNEQFF	TGTGCCAGCAGGACCCAGCGGGGGGGGGTCAATGAGCAGTTCTTC
.	TRBV28	TRBD1	14	TRBJ1-4	CASSFKGQGRKLFF	TGTGCCAGCAGTTTCAAGGGACAGGGGAGAAAACTGTTTTTT
.	TRBV27	.	15	TRBJ1-6	CASSSQGLGNSPLHF	TGTGCCAGCAGTTCCCAGGGGTTAGGTAATTCACCCCTCCACTTT
.	TRBV15	.	16	TRBJ1-4	CATSRDRPPTSEKPFF	TGTGCCACCAGCAGAGATCGTCCGCCAACTAGTGAAAAACCGTTTTTT
.	TRBV11-2	TRBD1	15	TRBJ1-6	CASSGGQGRNSPLHF	TGTGCCAGCAGCGGTGGACAGGGGAGGAATTCACCCCTCCACTTT
.	TRBV7-2	TRBD1	15	TRBJ2-5	CASSSMTGGGETQYF	TGTGCCAGCAGCTCGATGACAGGGGGTGGAGAGACCCAGTACTTC
.	TRBV7-9	TRBD1	14	TRBJ1-1	CASSGFTGGTEAFF	TGTGCCAGCAGCGGCTTTACAGGGGGCACTGAAGCTTTCTTT
.	TRBV29-1	.	13	TRBJ2-1	CSVAPDFNNEQFF	TGCAGCGTTGCCCCAGACTTTAACAATGAGCAGTTCTTC
.	TRBV2	.	11	TRBJ2-7	CASRNYYEQYF	TGTGCCAGCAGGAACTACTACGAGCAGTACTTC
.	TRBV5-4	.	15	TRBJ1-1	CASSLAGRSGTEAFF	TGTGCCAGCAGCTTGGCGGGACGTAGCGGGACTGAAGCTTTCTTT
.	TRBV11-2	TRBD2	15	TRBJ2-1	CASSYLPSGTDEQFF	TGTGCCAGCAGCTACTTACCTAGCGGGACCGATGAGCAGTTCTTC
.	TRBV9	TRBD2	17	TRBJ2-2	CASSPRSGLAGTGELFF	TGTGCCAGCAGCCCCCGATCGGGACTAGCGGGAACCGGGGAGCTGTTTTTT
.	TRBV7-9	.	14	TRBJ1-1	CASSASGLETEAFF	TGTGCCAGCAGCGCCAGCGGGTTGGAGACTGAAGCTTTCTTT
.	TRBV29-1	.	14	TRBJ2-3	CSGRPGTSTDTQYF	TGCAGCGGTAGACCAGGGACTAGCACAGATACGCAGTATTTT
.	TRBV7-8	TRBD2	14	TRBJ2-7	CASSTRLATYEQYF	TGTGCCAGCAGCACAAGACTAGCCACCTACGAGCAGTACTTC
.	TRBV7-2	.	15	TRBJ2-1	CASSLDRATYNEQFF	TGTGCCAGCAGCTTAGACAGGGCGACCTACAATGAGCAGTTCTTC
.	TRBV7-9	.	16	TRBJ1-3	CASSLATVRSGNTIYF	TGTGCCAGCAGCTTAGCGACAGTACGGTCTGGAAACACCATATATTTT
.	TRBV27	.	14	TRBJ1-2	CASSPRETNYGYTF	TGTGCCAGCAGCCCAAGGGAGACCAACTATGGCTACACCTTC
.	TRBV9	TRBD2	16	TRBJ2-2	CASSAGLAANTGELFF	TGTGCCAGCAGCGCAGGACTAGCGGCGAACACCGGGGAGCTGTTTTTT
few	TRBV4-1	.	16	TRBJ2-4	CASSPSPMGAKNSQYF	TGCGCCAGCAGTCCCTCTCCCATGGGAGCCAAAAACAGTCAGTACTTC
.	TRBV10-2	.	13	TRBJ1-1	CASSESRVAEAFF	TGCGCCAGCAGTGAGTCCAGGGTCGCTGAAGCTTTCTTT
.	TRBV5-5	TRBD2	13	TRBJ2-5	CASSLLGGETQYF	TGTGCCAGCAGCTTGTTGGGGGGGGAGACCCAGTACTTC
.	TRBV5-6	.	14	TRBJ2-7	CASSRPTRAYEQYF	TGTGCCAGCAGCCGACCGACTAGAGCCTACGAGCAGTACTTC
.	TRBV19	.	14	TRBJ2-3	CASSMGRATDTQYF	TGTGCCAGTAGTATGGGCAGGGCAACAGATACGCAGTATTTT
.	TRBV11-2	.	16	TRBJ2-2	CASSLEGTLNTGELFF	TGTGCCAGCAGCTTAGAAGGGACTCTGAACACCGGGGAGCTGTTTTTT
.	TRBV6-1	.	15	TRBJ1-5	CASSGGAGSNQPQHF	TGTGCCAGCAGTGGCGGGGCGGGAAGCAATCAGCCCCAGCATTTT
medium-sized	TRBV19	.	14	TRBJ1-1	CASSISGPGTEAFF	TGTGCCAGTAGTATTTCTGGGCCAGGGACTGAAGCTTTCTTT
.	TRBV10-2	.	15	TRBJ1-5	CASSGTAGGNQPQHF	TGCGCCAGCAGTGGGACGGCGGGCGGCAATCAGCCCCAGCATTTT
.	TRBV6-5	.	12	TRBJ1-2	CASSYLGEGYTF	TGTGCCAGCAGTTACCTTGGGGAGGGCTACACCTTC
.	TRBV18	.	17	TRBJ1-1	CASSPKKTDRLNTEAFF	TGTGCCAGCTCCCCCAAAAAAACTGACAGGCTGAACACTGAAGCTTTCTTT
.	TRBV28	.	12	TRBJ2-1	CASRSGSRSELF	TGTGCCAGCAGATCGGGATCCCGTTCGGAGCTCTTC
.	TRBV11-3	TRBD1	14	TRBJ1-1	CASSLSGGGTEAFF	TGTGCCAGCAGCCTATCAGGGGGCGGGACTGAAGCTTTCTTT
.	TRBV6-6	.	14	TRBJ1-5	CASSYITEGQPQHF	TGTGCCAGCAGTTACATTACCGAGGGTCAGCCCCAGCATTTT
.	TRBV28	.	12	TRBJ1-6	CASRNRVLPLHF	TGTGCCAGCAGGAACAGGGTCCTACCCCTCCACTTT
.	TRBV7-2	.	12	TRBJ1-1	CASSSAGTEAFF	TGTGCCAGCAGCTCCGCGGGGACTGAAGCTTTCTTT
.	TRBV11-2	TRBD1	17	TRBJ1-1	CASSWHPGTAMNTEAFF	TGTGCCAGCAGCTGGCACCCCGGGACAGCCATGAACACTGAAGCTTTCTTT
.	TRBV19	TRBD2	15	TRBJ2-7	CASSIKRGGLDEQYF	TGTGCCAGTAGTATTAAGCGGGGGGGCTTAGACGAGCAGTACTTC
.	TRBV28	TRBD2	16	TRBJ2-3	CASSGLAGHFTDTQYF	TGTGCCAGCAGTGGACTAGCGGGCCATTTCACAGATACGCAGTATTTT
few	TRBV19	TRBD1	13	TRBJ2-5	CASSTTQGVTQYF	TGTGCCAGTAGTACGACTCAGGGGGTGACCCAGTACTTC
.	TRBV7-8	.	16	TRBJ2-1	CASSLRGGAHYNEQFF	TGTGCCAGCAGCTTAAGGGGCGGGGCCCACTACAATGAGCAGTTCTTC
.	TRBV2	.	14	TRBJ2-7	CASSERRISYEQYF	TGTGCCAGCAGTGAACGGCGGATCTCCTACGAGCAGTACTTC
.	TRBV11-2	TRBD2	16	TRBJ2-1	CASSGVSGKAYNEQFF	TGTGCCAGCAGCGGGGTGAGCGGGAAGGCCTACAATGAGCAGTTCTTC
.	TRBV4-2	.	16	TRBJ1-2	CASSQEVQTANYGYTF	TGTGCCAGCAGCCAAGAGGTTCAAACAGCCAACTATGGCTACACCTTC
.	TRBV7-9	TRBD1	15	TRBJ2-2	CASSSDRGVHGELFF	TGTGCCAGCAGCTCGGACAGGGGAGTTCACGGGGAGCTGTTTTTT
.	TRBV5-4	TRBD1	16	TRBJ1-2	CASSLPRGQGSYGYTF	TGTGCCAGCAGCTTGCCAAGGGGGCAGGGGTCCTATGGCTACACCTTC
.	TRBV27	TRBD1	18	TRBJ2-7	CASRPNGRTGNIPYEQYF	TGTGCCAGCAGACCCAATGGCCGGACAGGGAATATCCCCTACGAGCAGTACTTC
.	TRBV7-8	TRBD1	14	TRBJ2-4	CASSPGGTKNIQYF	TGTGCCAGCAGCCCAGGGGGAACCAAAAACATTCAGTACTTC
.	TRBV5-1	.	13	TRBJ2-1	CASSATGWDEQFF	TGCGCCAGCAGCGCGACAGGTTGGGATGAGCAGTTCTTC
.	TRBV5-8	.	11	TRBJ2-1	CASSLADEQFF	TGTGCCAGCAGCTTGGCGGATGAGCAGTTCTTC
.	TRBV9	TRBD1	19	TRBJ1-3	CASSATGTVHRRTGNTIYF	TGTGCCAGCAGCGCCACCGGGACAGTACACCGAAGGACTGGAAACACCATATATTTT
.	TRBV5-1	TRBD1	16	TRBJ2-3	CASSWGTGGSTDTQYF	TGCGCCAGCAGCTGGGGGACAGGGGGGAGCACAGATACGCAGTATTTT
.	TRBV7-9	TRBD1	14	TRBJ1-6	CASSQRQGNSPLHF	TGTGCCAGCAGTCAACGACAGGGGAATTCACCCCTCCACTTT
few	TRBV4-2	.	16	TRBJ2-3	CASSQGLLMLIDTQYF	TGTGCCAGCAGCCAAGGGCTCCTCATGTTAATCGATACGCAGTATTTT
.	TRBV15	TRBD1	14	TRBJ2-1	CATSRDRVNNEQFF	TGTGCCACCAGCAGGGACAGGGTCAACAATGAGCAGTTCTTC